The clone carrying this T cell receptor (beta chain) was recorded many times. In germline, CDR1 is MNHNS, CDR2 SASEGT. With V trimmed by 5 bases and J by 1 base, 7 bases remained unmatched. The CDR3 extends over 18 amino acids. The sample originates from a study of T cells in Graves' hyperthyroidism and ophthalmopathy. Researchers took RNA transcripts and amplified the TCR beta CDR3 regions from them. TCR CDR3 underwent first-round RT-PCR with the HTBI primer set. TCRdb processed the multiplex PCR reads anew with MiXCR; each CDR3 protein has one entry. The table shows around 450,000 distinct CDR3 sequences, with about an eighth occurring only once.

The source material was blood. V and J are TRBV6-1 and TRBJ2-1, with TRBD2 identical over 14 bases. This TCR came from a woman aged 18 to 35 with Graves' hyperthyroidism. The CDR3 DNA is TGTGCCAGCAGTCCGGGACTAGCGGGAGTTCCATCCTACAATGAGCAGTTCTTC. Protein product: CASSPGLAGVPSYNEQFF.